The clone carrying this TCR beta chain has more than one count but fewer than ten. Its specificity is unknown. The sample belongs to a study of T cell repertoires in cytomegalovirus infection. Overall study context: A matching HLA type, together with CMV infection, was signaled by public TCR beta signatures.

Study-wide points: Carriers of CMV plus the relevant HLA were identified by cumulative public TCR beta family frequency. HLA-C-restricted CMV-specific TCR beta clonotypes were dominant in the ex vivo response.

TCRdb called the reads again in MiXCR, with one record for every CDR3 protein. The profile shows 20,000 or so distinct CDR3 sequences, 20% to 25% of them singletons. The germline V and J ends were trimmed by 4 bases and 0 bases, with 20 bases remaining between them. This CDR3 comprises 18 residues. Germline CDR1 and CDR2: MNHNS and SASEGT. This chain connects TRBV6-1 to TRBJ2-3; D call uncertain. This specimen consisted of CD8+ T cells from cultured PBMCs, obtained from culture after CMV antigen stimulation. This receptor was obtained from a human donor in good health (CMV status not recorded). Some clones in this sample may be carry-over from other donors' samples. CDR3 amino acids: CASSGFPGRRTSTDTQYF. The CDR3 DNA sequence: TGTGCCAGCAGTGGTTTCCCCGGACGGCGTACTAGCACAGATACGCAGTATTTT.